This T cell receptor (beta chain) was sequenced in a study of shared clonotypes between healthy human individuals. Study-wide background: Each donor contributed plates that comprised three CD4 naive, three CD4 memory, two CD8 naive and one CD8 memory. Study conclusions and caveats: Among donors, clonotype sharing was expected to be affected by sequencing depth. The genetic and exposure-history diversity represented was limited by few donors.

Here immunoSEQ multiplex PCR was the method, and the copy in TCRdb shows in-frame clones only, minus some. The top ten hold 0.13% of the sample, which has about 2 million clones, 95% seen once. Turning to this clone: Its antigen remains unidentified.

The sequence was collected from a man aged 18 to 30 in good health. Sequences were obtained from naive CD4+ T cells sorted from blood. Noted subset: CD45RA+ positively selected.

In DNA form, the CDR3 reads TGTGCCAGCAGCTCTACAGTAGTGGGGTCACCCTATGGCTACACCTTC. This codes for CASSSTVVGSPYGYTF. The chain is built from TRBV7-9 and TRBJ1-2; D gene unclear. The CDR3 consists of 16 residues. Germline loops: CDR1 SEHNR, CDR2 FQNEAQ (reference sequence). V was pared by 4 bases and J by 4 bases, with 19 bases between.